This T cell receptor beta chain was recovered during a study of T cell responses to AZD1222 COVID-19 vaccine. Trimming cost V 1 base and J 3 bases; bases outside gene matches: 3. Looked up from germline, CDR1 is GTSNPN and CDR2 is SVGIG (reference sequence). This CDR3 contains 15 residues. Overall study findings and caveats: Clonal diversity may have been underestimated, and the donors were mostly white British, with more females than males. Spike-specific TCR depth and breadth grew after two AZD1222 doses.

Regarding this clone: The antigen is unknown.

This table comes from immunoSEQ multiplex PCR, and its TCRdb copy is limited to in-frame clones, with some not included. This table holds 150,000 or so clones, 86% found once. The sequence was collected from an adult in good health. The source was peripheral blood, collected on day 0 of MenACWY control vaccination. The chain combines TRBV30 with TRBJ2-5; 12 bases are a match to TRBD1. The CDR3 coding sequence is TGTGCCTGGAGTGCTGGGACAGGGGGCAAAGAGACCCAGTACTTC. Translation: CAWSAGTGGKETQYF. The whole variable domain, remainder taken from reference TRBV30 and TRBJ2-5, is SQTIHQWPATLVQPVGSPLSLECTVEGTSNPNLYWYRQAAGRGLQLLFYSVGIGQISSEVPQNLSASRPQDRQFILSSKKLLLSDSGFYLCAWSAGTGGKETQYFGPGTRLLVL.